The 20 T cell receptor beta chains given below trace back to one sample, sequenced in a study of graft-versus-host responses after intestinal transplantation. Profiled with immunoSEQ multiplex PCR; TCRdb holds only in-frame clones, not every one. The table records tens of thousands of clones, 70% to 90% of them present only once. The sample here was PBMCs, taken 26 days after transplant. These receptors were collected from a human patient who received an intestinal transplant, so some T cells may come from the graft donor.

The chain has TRBV7-9 and TRBJ2-7; no clear D. The CDR3 totals 13 residues. Germline V gene data show CDR1 as SEHNR and CDR2 as FQNEAQ (reference sequence). Trimming shortened V by 5 bases and J by 5 bases, and 13 bases separated the two germline ends. CDR3 loop: CASSPQSGHEQYV. Here the CDR3 DNA reads TGTGCCAGCAGCCCCCAGAGTGGGCACGAGCAGTACGTC.

This chain's CDR3 is CASSQDAEPYSGNTIYF. As DNA, the CDR3 is TGCGCCAGCAGCCAAGACGCGGAGCCCTACTCTGGAAACACCATATATTTT. The genes are TRBV4-1 and TRBJ1-3; D unclear. Looked up from germline, CDR1 is MGHRA and CDR2 is YSYEKL. Trimming took 0 bases from V and 0 from J, leaving 12 bases between them. There are 17 residues in the CDR3.

The V gene is TRBV15, the J gene TRBJ1-4, with 9 nucleotides matching TRBD1. CDR1 and CDR2 from the germline V gene are LNHNV and YYDKDF (reference sequence). This CDR3 region has 14 residues. Trimming at V came to 6 bases and at J to 9 bases, leaving 8 bases not matched to a gene. This CDR3 is CATSTGGEDQKLFF. The DNA for the CDR3 is TGTGCCACCAGTACAGGGGGCGAGGATCAAAAACTGTTTTTT.

The chain uses TRBV9 and TRBJ1-1; 8 bases fit TRBD1. This CDR3 contains 14 residues. Germline V lookup: CDR1 SGDLS, CDR2 YYNGEE. J lost 1 base, V lost 3 bases, and 2 bases had no gene match. Written as DNA, the CDR3 is TGTGCCAGCAGCGCACAGGGGGGGAACACTGAAGCTTTCTTT. This gives the protein CASSAQGGNTEAFF.

Written as DNA, the CDR3 is TGTGCCAGCAGCTTAACGGGTCAGCCCCAGCATTTT. Amino acid sequence: CASSLTGQPQHF. V usage is TRBV7-9 and J usage is TRBJ1-5; D call uncertain. The CDR3 loop spans 12 amino acids. CDR1 SEHNR and CDR2 FQNEAQ come from the germline V gene (reference sequence). The ends were cut back, 2 bases at V and 6 bases at J, with 5 bases in the middle.

The V and J genes are TRBV5-1 and TRBJ1-2; 7 bases match TRBD1. Germline V gene lookup returns CDR1 SGHRS and CDR2 YFSETQ. The CDR3 runs 15 residues. The trim removed 0 bases at V and 6 bases at J, leaving 8 bases unmatched. The CDR3 sequence is CASSLADRERNGYTF. The CDR3 DNA follows: TGCGCCAGCAGCTTGGCCGACAGGGAGCGGAATGGCTACACCTTC.

CDR3 in DNA: TGTGCCAGCAGCCCTTTGGGGACAGGGGCAAAAGATACGCAGTATTTT. Translating gives CASSPLGTGAKDTQYF. V is TRBV27 and J is TRBJ2-3; TRBD1 matches 10 bases. The CDR3 is 16 amino acids. In germline, CDR1 is MNHEY, CDR2 SMNVEV (reference sequence). The V segment lost 6 bases and the J segment 5 bases; nucleotides outside the gene matches: 11.

This clone was seen just once. This rearrangement joins TRBV4-2 to TRBJ2-3; 7 bases fit TRBD2. This CDR3 spans 15 amino acids. The V segment lost 2 bases and the J segment 6 bases; nucleotides outside the gene matches: 8. Germline V gives CDR1 LGHNA, CDR2 YNFKEQ. As DNA, the CDR3 is TGTGCCAGCAGCCAAAATCGGGAGGTGACGGATACGCAGTATTTT. This gives the protein CASSQNREVTDTQYF.

This chain joins TRBV28 and TRBJ2-5, with D perhaps TRBD2 (6 bases). V lost 5 bases and J 1 base, leaving 14 bases between the germline ends. Germline V gene sequence: CDR1 MDHEN, CDR2 SYDVKM. CDR3 length equals 15 residues. CDR3 protein: CASSGLRDSQETQYF. In nucleotides, the CDR3 is TGTGCCAGCAGTGGCCTCCGGGACTCCCAAGAGACCCAGTACTTC.

The chain couples TRBV7-2 to TRBJ2-7, with 7 bases fitting TRBD1. CDR3 length equals 16 residues. J lost 2 bases, V lost 5 bases, and 12 bases had no gene match. In germline, CDR1 is SGHTA, CDR2 FQGNSA. Written as DNA, the CDR3 is TGTGCCAGCAGCACCGCACAGGGGAACCCTCCCTACGAGCAGTACTTC. Its translation is CASSTAQGNPPYEQYF.

The rearrangement joins TRBV9 to TRBJ1-1; 10 bases are shared with TRBD1. CDR1 is SGDLS and CDR2 is YYNGEE in the germline V gene. The CDR3 loop spans 16 amino acids. The junction had 12 bases not matched to a gene; V was cut back by 2 bases and J by 8 bases. Here the CDR3 reads CASSVRDRGGALEAFF. Here the CDR3 DNA reads TGTGCCAGCAGCGTCCGGGACAGGGGAGGCGCACTGGAAGCTTTCTTT.

This clone was found once. The genes are TRBV2 and TRBJ1-3; D gene unclear. The CDR3 runs to 15 residues. Trimming took off 6 bases at V and 0 bases at J, with 12 bases between the two ends. Germline V lookup: CDR1 SNHLY, CDR2 FYNNEI. CDR3 bases: TGTGCCAGCAGGGTCGACGGGAGCTCTGGAAACACCATATATTTT. Translation: CASRVDGSSGNTIYF.

This clone was found once. The V gene is TRBV1, the J gene TRBJ1-1. TRBV1 is termed a pseudogene. The CDR3 loop spans 15 amino acids. CDR3 loop: CTSSQGGEGRTEAFF. CDR3 in DNA: TGCACCAGCAGCCAAGGAGGGGAGGGGAGGACTGAAGCTTTCTTT.

This chain uses TRBV10-2 with TRBJ2-5; TRBD2 aligns across 8 bases. Trimming took 2 bases from V and 2 from J; bases not matched to a gene: 7. The CDR3 contains 16 residues. Germline loops: CDR1 WSHSY, CDR2 SAAADI. The DNA of the CDR3 is TGCGCCAGCAGTGAGGGGGTGGCGGGGGGTCAAGAGACCCAGTACTTC. Residues: CASSEGVAGGQETQYF.

This clone came up a few times. The V call is TRBV12-5, the J call TRBJ1-2; no reliable D call. The germline V gene encodes CDR1 LGHNT and CDR2 FRNRAP. V lost 10 bases and J 9 bases, leaving 18 bases between the germline ends. The length of the CDR3 is 12 residues. The CDR3 DNA reads as TGTGCTAACTGGTGTGGGCTTCCGAGCTACACCTTC. It codes for CANWCGLPSYTF.

The V call is TRBV5-1, the J call TRBJ2-3, with D possibly matching TRBD1 (6 bases). Germline V gene lookup returns CDR1 SGHRS and CDR2 YFSETQ. The V gene lost 0 bases and the J gene lost 0 bases, with 11 bases spanning the gap. This CDR3 has 16 amino acids. The CDR3 here is CASSLEGDISTDTQYF. The CDR3 nucleotides read TGCGCCAGCAGCTTGGAGGGGGACATCAGCACAGATACGCAGTATTTT.

This chain uses TRBV5-1 with TRBJ2-3; the match to TRBD1 covers 10 bases. CDR1 and CDR2 (germline): SGHRS, YFSETQ. This CDR3 is 16 amino acids long. The junction had 6 bases not matched to a gene; V was cut back by 2 bases and J by 3 bases. CDR3: CASSLYRDRGTDTQYF. In DNA, the CDR3 is TGCGCCAGCAGCTTATACCGGGACAGGGGAACAGATACGCAGTATTTT.

This chain uses TRBV19 with TRBJ2-2; 9 nucleotides agree with TRBD2. The CDR3 runs to 16 residues. Looked up from germline, CDR1 is LNHDA and CDR2 is SQIVND (reference sequence). After removal of 3 bases from V and 0 bases from J, the junction contained 2 bases not matched to a gene. The CDR3 here is CASSMLAGANTGELFF. The CDR3 coding sequence is TGTGCCAGTAGTATGTTAGCGGGAGCGAACACCGGGGAGCTGTTTTTT.

The V and J genes are TRBV10-3 and TRBJ1-5, with 10 bases identical to TRBD1. From germline, CDR1 is ENHRY and CDR2 SYGVKD. The CDR3 spans 18 residues. J lost 2 bases, V lost 0 bases, and 7 bases had no gene match. Written as DNA, the CDR3 is TGTGCCATCAGTGAGTCAAAGACAGGGGGCTTTGGCAATCAGCCCCAGCATTTT. Protein: CAISESKTGGFGNQPQHF.

Of note for this clone: This same CDR3 is encoded by further DNA sequences in the sample. The chain uses TRBV28 and TRBJ1-1; D is ambiguous. The CDR3 contains 12 residues. V lost 3 bases to trimming and J lost 1 base, with 3 bases between them. Germline CDR1 MDHEN, CDR2 SYDVKM. This CDR3 reads CASSFRNTEAFF. The CDR3 region has the DNA TGTGCCAGCAGTTTCAGGAACACTGAAGCTTTCTTT.